What follows are 31 T cell receptor beta chains derived from one specimen sequenced in a study of glioma-infiltrating T cells. TCR alpha and beta CDR3 regions were amplified from RNA using iRepertoire nested multiplex PCR. TCRdb passed the multiplex PCR reads through MiXCR, listing each CDR3 protein once. Of about 44,000 distinct CDR3 sequences listed, 20% to 25% are singletons. The sequencing sample was made of glioma tissue, nonneoplastic brain tissue, or PBMCs (not recorded which). The source is a human donor with low-grade glioma or glioblastoma, undergoing nonglioma brain surgery, or in good health (not recorded which).

This clonotype was recorded many times. The rearrangement uses TRBV25-1 and TRBJ2-7; 7 nucleotides agree with TRBD1. This CDR3 contains 12 residues. Looked up from germline, CDR1 is MGHDK and CDR2 is SYGVNS. CDR3 residues: CSAGDRAYEQYF. The CDR3 region has the DNA TGTTCAGCAGGGGACAGAGCCTACGAGCAGTACTTC.

This clonotype was seen repeatedly, ten times or more. This chain joins TRBV11-1 and TRBJ1-6; possibly TRBD1 for D (5 bases). The V gene lost 8 bases and the J gene lost 6 bases, with 11 bases spanning the gap. Germline assignment: CDR1 SGHAT and CDR2 FQDESV (reference sequence). This CDR3 region has 13 residues. For the CDR3, the DNA is TGTGCCAGCGGCAGGGACCTTAATTCACCCCTCCACTTT. Translating it yields CASGRDLNSPLHF.

This chain joins TRBV14 and TRBJ2-3; D ambiguous. This CDR3 comprises 11 residues. Per the germline V gene, CDR1 is SGHDN and CDR2 is FVKESK. Trimming took off 8 bases at V and 5 bases at J, with 8 bases between the two ends. In DNA, the CDR3 is TGTGCCAGCTCGGCCGGAGATACGCAGTATTTT. Translated, it gives CASSAGDTQYF.

There are many counts of this clonotype. The chain employs TRBV12-3 or TRBV12-4 and TRBJ2-1; D assignment may be TRBD1 or TRBD2 (5 bases each). The CDR3 consists of 13 residues. Between the trimmed V and J ends, which lost 6 bases and 3 bases, there was a span of 9 bases. The CDR3 DNA follows: TGTGCCAGCAGCCTTGGGGGCTACAATGAGCAGTTCTTC. Protein product: CASSLGGYNEQFF.

This clonotype has ten or more counts. The gene calls are TRBV7-2 and TRBJ2-7; 7 bases align to TRBD1. In germline, CDR1 is SGHTA, CDR2 FQGNSA. This CDR3 has 15 residues. V trimming: 4 bases; J trimming: 2 bases; junction bases outside the gene matches: 8. In DNA form, the CDR3 reads TGTGCCAGCAGCTCGCCCGACAGGGCCCCCTACGAGCAGTACTTC. As protein: CASSSPDRAPYEQYF.

This clonotype was detected ten times or more. The rearrangement uses TRBV28 and TRBJ2-7; 10 bases fit TRBD2. With V trimmed by 7 bases and J by 2 bases, 11 bases remained unmatched. The CDR3 extends over 16 amino acids. Germline CDR1 reads MDHEN; CDR2 reads SYDVKM. Written as DNA, the CDR3 is TGTGCCAGCATAACGGGGGGTAGCGGGAGGACCTACGAGCAGTACTTC. Its protein product is CASITGGSGRTYEQYF. Based on the CDR3 plus reference TRBV28 and TRBJ2-7, the full variable domain is DVKVTQSSRYLVKRTGEKVFLECVQDMDHENMFWYRQDPGLGLRLIYFSYDVKMKEKGDIPEGYSVSREKKERFSLILESASTNQTSMYLCASITGGSGRTYEQYFGPGTRLTVT.

Concerning this clonotype: With a much larger clone just one base away, this may be a read error. V and J are TRBV6-1 and TRBJ2-7; possible D gene TRBD1, 7 bases. Trimming left V 6 bases short and J 3 bases short, with 15 bases between. The CDR3 is made up of 14 amino acids. CDR1 is MNHNS, CDR2 SASEGT, per germline. DNA for the CDR3: TGTGCCAGCAGCCGGGGGACAGAAGACTACGAGCAGTACTTC. Translated, it gives CASSRGTEDYEQYF.

This clonotype has a handful of counts. Possible read error: a much larger clone is one base away. V and J are TRBV15 and TRBJ2-1; 10 bases map to TRBD2. From germline, CDR1 is LNHNV and CDR2 YYDKDF (reference sequence). Germline trimming cut 9 bases from V and 6 bases from J; bases unmatched to any gene: 8. The CDR3 consists of 14 residues. CDR3 protein: CATSGLAPFNEQFF. In DNA, the CDR3 is TGTGCCACATCGGGACTAGCGCCCTTCAATGAGCAGTTCTTC.

This clonotype has at least ten counts. The chain is built from TRBV12-3 or TRBV12-4 and TRBJ2-3, with D perhaps matching TRBD1 or TRBD2 (5 bases each). CDR3 length equals 14 residues. Between the trimmed V and J ends, which lost 3 bases and 4 bases, there was a span of 11 bases. CDR3 nucleotide sequence: TGTGCCAGCAGTTTCTCGGGGCCCGCAGATACGCAGTATTTT. Its protein is CASSFSGPADTQYF.

This clonotype was detected many times. The rearrangement links TRBV19 to TRBJ1-1, with TRBD1 matching over 7 bases. The length of the CDR3 is 14 residues. The germline CDR1 and CDR2 sequences are LNHDA and SQIVND (reference sequence). With 5 bases clipped from V and 1 base from J, the junction kept 4 bases outside the gene matches. Here the CDR3 DNA reads TGTGCCAGTAGTCTAGGGACAGCGAACACTGAAGCTTTCTTT. It codes for CASSLGTANTEAFF.

In its sample, this clonotype was seen many times. One base away lies a much larger clone, so this may be a sequencing read error. The V call is TRBV6-6, the J call TRBJ1-1; D unclear. V lost 2 bases and J 5 bases, leaving 12 bases between the germline ends. This CDR3 is built from 14 residues. Germline CDR1 and CDR2: MNHNY and SVGAGI (reference sequence). The CDR3 DNA is TGTGCCAGCAGTTACGAGTGGAGTAGAACTGAAGCTTTCTTT. It yields the protein CASSYEWSRTEAFF.

The chain uses TRBV14 and TRBJ2-1, with 7 bases lining up with TRBD1. Trimming took 9 bases from V and 1 from J; bases not matched to a gene: 18. Germline-derived CDR1 and CDR2 are SGHDN and FVKESK. This CDR3 region has 18 residues. The CDR3 DNA is TGTGCCAGAACCCCAACCTTAGCCTGGGACAGATCCTACAATGAGCAGTTCTTC. Translating it yields CARTPTLAWDRSYNEQFF.

This clonotype was counted at least ten times. The chain couples TRBV27 to TRBJ2-1; perhaps TRBD2 as D (7 bases). Germline V gene data show CDR1 as MNHEY and CDR2 as SMNVEV (reference sequence). Trimming removed 5 bases at V and 9 bases at J, with 17 bases between. The CDR3 totals 14 residues. DNA of the CDR3: TGTGCCAGCAGTCCTCTCCGGGGGGCGGGTGAGCAGTTCTTC. This codes for CASSPLRGAGEQFF.

The CDR3 DNA follows: TGTGCCAGCAGTCAACCGGGGGACAGGGCTTCACCCCTCCACTTT. Translation gives CASSQPGDRASPLHF. V and J are TRBV27 and TRBJ1-6, with 9 bases aligning to TRBD1. CDR1 MNHEY and CDR2 SMNVEV come from the germline V gene (reference sequence). The CDR3 has 15 amino acids. V trimming: 5 bases; J trimming: 9 bases; junction bases outside the gene matches: 8.

This clonotype has a count of ten or more. The chain couples TRBV4-1 to TRBJ2-7; D uncertain. Trimming pared 0 bases from V and 5 bases from J, leaving 17 bases between. Germline V lookup: CDR1 MGHRA, CDR2 YSYEKL. The CDR3 is 16 residues long. In DNA, the CDR3 is TGCGCCAGCAGCCAAGATGATAGGAGTTCTCTACACGAGCAGTACGTC. Protein: CASSQDDRSSLHEQYV.

For this clonotype: A much bigger clone sits one base away, suggesting this may be a read error. The V gene is TRBV19, the J gene TRBJ1-2, with D tentatively TRBD1 (5 bases). This CDR3 is built from 16 residues. Germline CDR1 LNHDA, CDR2 SQIVND (reference sequence). The CDR3 sequence: CASSMGQTGSNYGYIF. The CDR3 DNA reads as TGTGCCAGTAGTATGGGGCAAACGGGTTCTAACTATGGCTACATCTTC.

This clonotype came up many times. The chain joins TRBV25-1 to TRBJ2-5, with 7 bases that match TRBD1. The germline CDR1 and CDR2 sequences are MGHDK and SYGVNS. V lost 3 bases, J lost 1 base, and 2 bases stayed unmatched. CDR3 length equals 14 residues. DNA of the CDR3: TGTGCCAGCAGTGATCGGGACAGCCAAGAGACCCAGTACTTC. As protein: CASSDRDSQETQYF. Variable domain in full (rest from reference TRBV25-1 and TRBJ2-5): EADIYQTPRYLVIGTGKKITLECSQTMGHDKMYWYQQDPGMELHLIHYSYGVNSTEKGDLSSESTVSRIRTEHFPLTLESARPSHTSQYLCASSDRDSQETQYFGPGTRLLVL.

This clonotype appeared many times. The chain has TRBV7-8 and TRBJ2-3, with D maybe TRBD1 (5 bases). Germline V lookup: CDR1 SGHVS, CDR2 FQNEAQ. V lost 2 bases, J lost 1 base, and 10 bases lay in between. This CDR3 comprises 15 residues. CDR3 protein: CASSLSWGGTDTQYF. CDR3 DNA sequence: TGTGCCAGCAGCTTATCATGGGGCGGCACAGATACGCAGTATTTT.

The sample holds many counts of this clonotype. This rearrangement joins TRBV6-1 to TRBJ1-4; 7 bases are shared with TRBD1. The CDR3 spans 18 residues. Germline values: CDR1 MNHNS, CDR2 SASEGT. V was clipped by 4 bases and J by 4 bases; unmatched bases: 15. The CDR3 here is CASSARDRLGGLNEKLFF. CDR3 DNA: TGTGCCAGCAGTGCCCGGGACAGACTAGGGGGTCTTAATGAAAAACTGTTTTTT.

This clonotype was recorded many times. The V and J genes are TRBV7-2 and TRBJ2-1, with no clear D. This CDR3 region has 16 residues. Germline V gene sequence: CDR1 SGHTA, CDR2 FQGNSA. Trimming cost V 1 base and J 0 bases, with 10 bases left between them. CDR3: CASSLVGRSSYNEQFF. The CDR3, as DNA: TGTGCCAGCAGCTTAGTAGGGCGGAGCTCCTACAATGAGCAGTTCTTC.

As regards this clonotype: One base away lies a much larger clone, so this may be a sequencing read error. The chain is built from TRBV5-4 and TRBJ2-1, with D hard to call. CDR3 length: 15 amino acids. Looked up from germline, CDR1 is SGHNT and CDR2 is YYREEE (reference sequence). The CDR3 spells CASSLVQSSHNEQFF. CDR3 in DNA: TGTGCCAGCAGCTTGGTGCAGAGCTCCCACAATGAGCAGTTCTTC.

This clonotype occurred many times. The genes are TRBV20-1 and TRBJ1-3, with D maybe TRBD1 (5 bases). Germline assignment: CDR1 DFQATT and CDR2 SNEGSKA (reference sequence). The CDR3 sequence is 15 residues long. V lost 1 base and J lost 5, with 15 bases in between. Here the CDR3 reads CSARGRGGNRNTIYF. DNA for the CDR3: TGCAGTGCTAGAGGGAGGGGTGGCAATCGAAACACCATATATTTT.

With regard to this clonotype: The junction departs from germline at one end; a sequencing error may be responsible. This chain uses TRBV25-1 with TRBJ1-2, with 7 bases matching TRBD1. Germline V CDR1 and CDR2: MGHDK, SYGVNS. This CDR3 is built from 13 residues. CDR3 coding DNA: TGTACCAGCAGTACGGGACAGATCTATGGCTACACCTTC. Encoded protein: CTSSTGQIYGYTF.

This clonotype rates as medium-sized. The rearrangement links TRBV20-1 to TRBJ1-1; the match to TRBD1 covers 8 bases. Per germline, CDR1 DFQATT and CDR2 SNEGSKA (reference sequence). Trimming took 3 bases from V and 0 from J; bases not matched to a gene: 6. This CDR3 has 15 amino acids. The CDR3 protein is CSASISGQVNTEAFF. CDR3 sequence (DNA): TGCAGTGCTAGTATTTCGGGACAGGTGAACACTGAAGCTTTCTTT.

This clonotype has ten or more counts. The genes are TRBV20-1 and TRBJ1-1; TRBD1 might be the D (5 bases). The CDR3 totals 13 residues. Germline lookup yields CDR1 DFQATT and CDR2 SNEGSKA (reference sequence). Trimming took 1 base from V and 0 from J, leaving 6 bases between them. In DNA, the CDR3 is TGCAGTGCTAGAGGGGGGTTGAACACTGAAGCTTTCTTT. Translated: CSARGGLNTEAFF.

This clonotype was recorded many times. The V call is TRBV11-2, the J call TRBJ2-1, with 8 bases that match TRBD1. The V gene's germline CDR1 is SGHAT and CDR2 FQNNGV. J gave up 7 bases and V 6 bases, and 5 bases lay outside the gene matches. There are 13 residues in the CDR3. CDR3 bases: TGTGCCAGCAGAGGACAGGGCGAAAATGAGCAGTTCTTC. Its protein is CASRGQGENEQFF. Full variable domain (outside the CDR3, taken from reference TRBV11-2 and TRBJ2-1): EAGVAQSPRYKIIEKRQSVAFWCNPISGHATLYWYQQILGQGPKLLIQFQNNGVVDDSQLPKDRFSAERLKGVDSTLKIQPAKLEDSAVYLCASRGQGENEQFFGPGTRLTVL.

This clonotype was detected ten times or more. The genes are TRBV14 and TRBJ1-2, with no clear D. The V gene lost 1 base and the J gene lost 4 bases, with 7 bases spanning the gap. Germline V CDR1 and CDR2: SGHDN, FVKESK. The CDR3 covers 13 residues. CDR3 sequence reads: CASSQVRAYGYTF. Written as DNA, the CDR3 is TGTGCCAGCAGCCAAGTGAGGGCCTATGGCTACACCTTC.

This clonotype was found a few times. The chain carries TRBV19 and TRBJ1-2; D might be TRBD1 (6 bases). Germline V CDR1 and CDR2: LNHDA, SQIVND (reference sequence). The CDR3 extends over 15 amino acids. Trimming took off 0 bases at V and 7 bases at J, with 15 bases between the two ends. CDR3 sequence: CASSIDDRKISGYTF. In nucleotides, the CDR3 is TGTGCCAGTAGTATAGACGACAGGAAGATTTCTGGCTACACCTTC.

This clonotype has a count of ten or more. This chain joins TRBV4-2 and TRBJ2-3, with D unresolved. CDR1 is LGHNA and CDR2 is YNFKEQ in the germline V gene. CDR3 length equals 14 residues. V lost 0 bases, J lost 3 bases, and 7 bases lay in between. In nucleotides, the CDR3 is TGTGCCAGCAGCCAAGAGAAGCTAACAGATACGCAGTATTTT. Translation: CASSQEKLTDTQYF.

V gene TRBV29-1 combines with J gene TRBJ1-5, with a tentative D call TRBD1 (6 bases). The germline V and J ends were trimmed by 4 bases and 7 bases, with 14 bases remaining between them. This CDR3 is built from 13 residues. The germline V gene has CDR1 SQVTM and CDR2 ANQGSEA. The CDR3 DNA sequence: TGCAGCGTTGGACAGGACGCGTTCCAGCCCCAGCATTTT. Translation gives CSVGQDAFQPQHF.

This clonotype was observed many times. The chain recombines TRBV7-6 with TRBJ2-7; D unclear. Trimming stripped 1 base from V and 1 base from J, with 8 bases between. CDR3 length equals 14 residues. Germline V CDR1 and CDR2: SGHVS, FNYEAQ. In nucleotides, the CDR3 is TGTGCCAGCAGCTTAGTGGCAGAGTCCTACGAGCAGTACTTC. Its protein is CASSLVAESYEQYF.